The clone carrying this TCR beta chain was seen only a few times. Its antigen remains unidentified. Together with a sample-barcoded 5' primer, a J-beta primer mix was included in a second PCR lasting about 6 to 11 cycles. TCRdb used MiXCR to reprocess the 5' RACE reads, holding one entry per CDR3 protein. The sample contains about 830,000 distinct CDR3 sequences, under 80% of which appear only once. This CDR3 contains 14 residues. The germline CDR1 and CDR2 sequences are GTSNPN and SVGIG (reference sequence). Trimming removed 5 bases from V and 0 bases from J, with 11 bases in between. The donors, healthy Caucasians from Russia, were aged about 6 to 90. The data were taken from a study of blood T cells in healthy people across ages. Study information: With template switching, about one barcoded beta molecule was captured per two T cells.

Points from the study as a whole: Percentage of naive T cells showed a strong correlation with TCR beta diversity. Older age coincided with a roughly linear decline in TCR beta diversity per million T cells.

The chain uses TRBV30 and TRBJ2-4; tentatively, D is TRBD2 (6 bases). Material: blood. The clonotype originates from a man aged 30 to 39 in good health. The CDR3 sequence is CAWAGTAAKNIQYF. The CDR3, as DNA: TGTGCCTGGGCCGGGACTGCAGCCAAAAACATTCAGTACTTC. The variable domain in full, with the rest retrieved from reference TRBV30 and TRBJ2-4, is SQTIHQWPATLVQPVGSPLSLECTVEGTSNPNLYWYRQAAGRGLQLLFYSVGIGQISSEVPQNLSASRPQDRQFILSSKKLLLSDSGFYLCAWAGTAAKNIQYFGAGTRLSVL.